These 18 T cell receptor beta chains share one sample of origin, sequenced in a study of cytomegalovirus exposure and HLA in healthy donors. Researchers ran the PCR with 60 Vbeta and 13 Jbeta primers. This table comes from immunoSEQ multiplex PCR, and its TCRdb copy is limited to in-frame clones, with some not included. The sample yields over 50,000 clones, about 80% seen once. Sequenced material: PBMCs. The receptors derive from a man aged 45-65 years in good health and CMV-seropositive.

This sequence joins TRBV6-5 and TRBJ2-6; no reliable D call. Trimming took 8 bases from V and 12 from J, leaving 11 bases between them. The CDR3 runs to 11 residues. Germline V lookup: CDR1 MNHEY, CDR2 SVGAGI. CDR3 loop: CASLAGTVLTF. CDR3 DNA sequence: TGTGCCAGCCTTGCAGGCACCGTCCTGACTTTC.

The V gene is TRBV19, the J gene TRBJ1-2, with a tentative D call TRBD1 (6 bases). CDR1 and CDR2 (germline): LNHDA, SQIVND (reference sequence). Trimming stripped 6 bases from V and 3 bases from J, with 14 bases between. The CDR3 spans 14 residues. This chain's CDR3 is CASRPTGLDYGYTF. CDR3 DNA sequence: TGTGCCAGTAGGCCGACAGGACTAGACTATGGCTACACCTTC.

A word on this clone: One junction end does not reproduce the germline sequence, and a read error may be involved. The chain carries TRBV7-9 and TRBJ1-6, with D possibly TRBD1 on 5 matching bases. From germline, CDR1 is SEHNR and CDR2 FQNEAQ (reference sequence). This CDR3 comprises 17 residues. The CDR3 DNA is TGTGTCAGCAGCTTACGCGAGGGGAGGGAATCGGATTCACCCCTCCACTTT. It is translated as CVSSLREGRESDSPLHF.

This chain connects TRBV2 to TRBJ2-2; tentatively, D is TRBD1 (5 bases). Deletions cut 2 bases from V and 4 bases from J, with 14 bases between. The CDR3 totals 16 residues. Germline V lookup: CDR1 SNHLY, CDR2 FYNNEI. The chain's CDR3 is CASSERSRQSTGELFF. The DNA for the CDR3 is TGTGCCAGCAGTGAACGGTCCCGACAGAGCACCGGGGAGCTGTTTTTT.

Comments on this clone: The junction differs from germline at one of its ends, possibly a read error. The J gene is TRBJ1-1, the V gene TRBV5-1; D gene unclear. The length of the CDR3 is 13 residues. Germline CDR1 and CDR2: SGHRS and YFSETQ. The CDR3 sequence: CAGSLANGAEAFF. Here the CDR3 DNA reads TGCGCCGGCAGCTTGGCCAACGGGGCTGAAGCTTTCTTT.

The chain carries TRBV6-5 and TRBJ2-5, with 10 bases aligning to TRBD2. Unmatched junction bases numbered 6, after V lost 9 bases and J lost 5 bases. The CDR3 covers 13 residues. Germline lookup yields CDR1 MNHEY and CDR2 SVGAGI. The CDR3 nucleotides read TGTGCCAGTCTGGCTAGCGGGAGCGAGACCCAGTACTTC. Its translation: CASLASGSETQYF.

The chain carries TRBV30 and TRBJ2-2, with 9 nucleotides matching TRBD2. V dropped 0 bases and J dropped 6; count of bases not matched to a gene: 5. The CDR3 loop spans 15 amino acids. Per the germline V gene, CDR1 is GTSNPN and CDR2 is SVGIG (reference sequence). CDR3 loop: CAWSVRRGGPGELFF. The DNA of the CDR3 is TGTGCCTGGAGTGTACGGCGGGGGGGCCCCGGGGAGCTGTTTTTT.

The chain combines TRBV19 with TRBJ1-2; 7 positions agree with TRBD1. The CDR3 is made up of 14 amino acids. Germline V CDR1 and CDR2: LNHDA, SQIVND (reference sequence). The V and J ends lost 6 bases and 3 bases, in that order; junction bases with no gene match: 7. CDR3: CASRGRDSYYGYTF. CDR3 DNA: TGTGCCAGTAGGGGCCGGGACAGCTACTATGGCTACACCTTC.

The chain carries TRBV6-1 and TRBJ1-5; no clear D. Trimming left V 7 bases short and J 5 bases short, with 9 bases between. Looked up from germline, CDR1 is MNHNS and CDR2 is SASEGT. The CDR3 consists of 12 residues. Written as DNA, the CDR3 is TGTGCCAGCAAGAGTTCGCATCAGCCCCAGCATTTT. It translates to CASKSSHQPQHF.

The chain has TRBV7-3 and TRBJ2-6; TRBD1 aligns across 7 bases. V was pared by 1 base and J by 4 bases, with 7 bases of the junction left unmatched. The CDR3 has 17 amino acids. The V gene's germline CDR1 is SGHTA and CDR2 FQGTGA. CDR3: CASSLKGALTGANVLTF. The CDR3 nucleotides are TGTGCCAGCAGCTTAAAGGGGGCCTTGACGGGGGCCAACGTCCTGACTTTC.

This clone has only one observation. The chain carries TRBV19 and TRBJ1-5; 9 bases are shared with TRBD1. The CDR3 consists of 14 residues. Trimming removed 6 bases from V and 4 bases from J; junction bases left unmatched: 4. The germline gives CDR1 LNHDA, CDR2 SQIVND (reference sequence). The CDR3 bases are TGTGCCAGTAGGGGACAGGGACGAAATCAGCCCCAGCATTTT. Protein: CASRGQGRNQPQHF.

The chain joins TRBV9 to TRBJ2-1; 14 positions agree with TRBD2. V lost 3 bases, J lost 7 bases, and 6 bases stayed unmatched. The CDR3 contains 16 residues. Germline CDR1 reads SGDLS; CDR2 reads YYNGEE. CDR3: CASSASGTSGRNEQFF. DNA for the CDR3: TGTGCCAGCAGCGCCTCCGGGACTAGCGGGAGAAATGAGCAGTTCTTC.

The chain couples TRBV6-4 to TRBJ1-1, with a tentative D call TRBD1 (5 bases). Germline CDR1 reads MRHNA; CDR2 reads SNTAGT. The length of the CDR3 is 16 residues. V lost 2 bases and J 3 bases, leaving 16 bases between the germline ends. CDR3 coding DNA: TGTGCCAGCAGTGACGAGTTGGGCAGGGAGGACACTGAAGCTTTCTTT. Residues: CASSDELGREDTEAFF.

The chain couples TRBV4-1 to TRBJ2-7; D ambiguous. Germline loops: CDR1 MGHRA, CDR2 YSYEKL. The CDR3 has 16 amino acids. V was cut by 5 bases and J by 3 bases, with 20 bases left in between. The CDR3 DNA sequence: TGCGCCAGCAGCGCAGAAGCAGGAAACGGCTACTACGAGCAGTACTTC. Translation gives CASSAEAGNGYYEQYF.

In its sample, this clone was seen a few times. The rearrangement links TRBV28 to TRBJ2-1, with TRBD2 identical over 13 bases. CDR1 MDHEN and CDR2 SYDVKM come from the germline V gene. The CDR3 sequence is 18 residues long. With 6 bases clipped from V and 6 bases from J, the junction kept 14 bases outside the gene matches. The CDR3 loop is CASSSTSGRPGFANEQFF. CDR3 sequence (DNA): TGTGCCAGCAGCTCGACTAGCGGGAGGCCAGGCTTTGCCAATGAGCAGTTCTTC.

In its sample, this clone was seen a few times. The V gene is TRBV6-1, the J gene TRBJ1-1; D ambiguous. Germline loops: CDR1 MNHNS, CDR2 SASEGT. This CDR3 region has 16 residues. V was pared by 2 bases and J by 1 base, with 14 bases between. CDR3 sequence reads: CASSESLGRGNTEAFF. In DNA, the CDR3 is TGTGCCAGCAGTGAAAGTCTAGGGAGAGGGAACACTGAAGCTTTCTTT.

V is TRBV28 and J is TRBJ2-5, with D perhaps TRBD1 (6 bases). The DNA end lines up better with TRBJ2-7; the J call may be wrong. The CDR3 is made up of 15 amino acids. CDR1 MDHEN and CDR2 SYDVKM come from the germline V gene. The CDR3 region has the DNA TGTGCCAGCAGGGGGGCAGGGGCCCTCTCCTACGAGCAGTACTTC. This encodes CASRGAGALSYEQYF.

V and J are TRBV25-1 and TRBJ2-1, with D perhaps TRBD2 (6 bases). V lost 6 bases to trimming and J lost 7 bases, with 22 bases between them. The CDR3 is 16 residues long. Germline CDR1 is MGHDK and CDR2 is SYGVNS. CDR3: CASRGGWGEIWNEQFF. The CDR3 DNA reads as TGTGCCAGCAGAGGAGGGTGGGGTGAAATTTGGAATGAGCAGTTCTTC.